This T cell receptor beta chain was sequenced during a study of shared clonotypes between healthy human individuals. Study-level information: Plates per donor: three CD4 naive, three CD4 memory, two CD8 naive, one CD8 memory.

This CDR3 has 21 amino acids. Per germline, CDR1 KGHSH and CDR2 LQKENI. The J segment lost 1 base and the V segment lost 3 bases, leaving 21 bases of the junction unmatched. Some clones are missing from TCRdb's copy, which holds only in-frame ones; the method was immunoSEQ multiplex PCR. The sample contains more than 1.2 million clones, approximately 98.5% of which appear only once. This receptor was obtained from a man aged 25-45 years in good health. This sequence joins TRBV18 and TRBJ2-3; TRBD2 agrees at 8 bases. The sequenced sample was naive CD4+ T cells sorted from blood. Subset meaning: CD45RA+ positively selected. The CDR3: CASSPYPKRHSGIGGTDTQYF. CDR3 bases: TGTGCCAGCTCACCCTACCCGAAGCGACATAGCGGGATCGGGGGCACAGATACGCAGTATTTT.